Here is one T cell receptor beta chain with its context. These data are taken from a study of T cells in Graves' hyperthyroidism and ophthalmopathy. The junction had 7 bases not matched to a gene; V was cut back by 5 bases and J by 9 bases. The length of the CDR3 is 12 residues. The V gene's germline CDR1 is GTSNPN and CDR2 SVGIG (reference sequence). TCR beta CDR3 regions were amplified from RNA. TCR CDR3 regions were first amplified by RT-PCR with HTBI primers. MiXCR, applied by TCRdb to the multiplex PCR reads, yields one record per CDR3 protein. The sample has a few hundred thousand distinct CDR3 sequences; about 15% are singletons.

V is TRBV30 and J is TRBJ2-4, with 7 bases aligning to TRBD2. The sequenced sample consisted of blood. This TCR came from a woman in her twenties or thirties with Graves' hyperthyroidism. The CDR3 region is CAWGEGSGIQYF. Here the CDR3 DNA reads TGTGCCTGGGGGGAGGGAAGCGGCATTCAGTACTTC.